These 23 T cell receptor beta chains were sequenced from one sample in a study of PD-1 blockade in classical Hodgkin lymphoma. Time point here: cycle 4 day 1 (C4D1), after 5 to 7 weeks of nivolumab. In every patient, relapse followed autologous stem cell transplantation, while exposure to brentuximab vedotin differed. Thawed PBMCs yielded CD4+ T cells through magnetic negative selection. The table came from immunoSEQ multiplex PCR; TCRdb's copy has only in-frame clones and leaves some out. The sample records about 25,000 clones, approximately 79% being singletons. Sequences were derived from CD4+ T cells from blood, sampled before the fourth cycle of nivolumab. The receptors derive from a human donor with classical Hodgkin lymphoma.

J is TRBJ2-7 and V is TRBV18, with 9 nucleotides matching TRBD1. J gave up 0 bases and V 4 bases, and 4 bases lay outside the gene matches. The germline CDR1 and CDR2 sequences are KGHSH and LQKENI. The CDR3 covers 15 residues. The DNA for the CDR3 is TGTGCCAGCTCACGGACGGGACAGGGCTCCTACGAGCAGTACTTC. It translates to CASSRTGQGSYEQYF.

The rearrangement joins TRBV20-1 to TRBJ1-4, with D uncertain. CDR1 is DFQATT, CDR2 SNEGSKA, per germline (reference sequence). CDR3 length: 11 amino acids. For the CDR3, the DNA is TGCTCACAAGCAACTAATGAAAAACTGTTTTTT. Its protein is CSQATNEKLFF.

The CDR3 protein is CASSGVGAGAYNSPLHF. In DNA form, the CDR3 reads TGTGCCAGCAGCGGAGTAGGGGCGGGAGCCTATAATTCACCCCTCCACTTT. This rearrangement joins TRBV9 to TRBJ1-6; D might be TRBD1 (5 bases). The CDR3 length is 17 residues. V gave up 3 bases and J gave up 2 bases, with 15 bases separating them. Germline assignment: CDR1 SGDLS and CDR2 YYNGEE.

This clone was seen a single time. The chain uses TRBV6-5 and TRBJ1-2, with TRBD1 matching 7 bases. V lost 7 bases to trimming and J lost 6 bases; unmatched junction nucleotides: 11. The germline V gene encodes CDR1 MNHEY and CDR2 SVGAGI. The CDR3 is 14 residues long. DNA for the CDR3: TGTGCCAGCACCCAGAGACAGGGTGGCGATGGCTACACCTTC. This sequence encodes CASTQRQGGDGYTF.

With regard to this clone: Mismatch with germline at one junction end may stem from a read error. V and J are TRBV27 and TRBJ2-7, with D tentatively TRBD1 (6 bases). CDR1 is MNHEY, CDR2 SMNVEV, per germline (reference sequence). The CDR3 totals 14 residues. The chain's CDR3 is CASSLSGHFYEQYF. The CDR3 DNA reads TGTGCCAGCAGTCTATCGGGACATTTCTACGAGCAGTACTTC.

A few counts support this clone. The gene calls are TRBV7-6 and TRBJ1-1, with a weak D call TRBD1 (6 bases). This CDR3 comprises 14 residues. Trimming removed 4 bases at V and 5 bases at J, with 14 bases between. Germline CDR1 and CDR2: SGHVS and FNYEAQ. CDR3 sequence: CASSSLQGGTEAFF. In DNA, the CDR3 is TGTGCCAGCAGCTCGCTACAGGGAGGAACTGAAGCTTTCTTT.

The V call is TRBV7-9, the J call TRBJ1-3, with D uncertain. This CDR3 spans 14 amino acids. Germline-derived CDR1 and CDR2 are SEHNR and FQNEAQ (reference sequence). The germline V and J ends were trimmed by 5 bases and 0 bases, with 8 bases remaining between them. CDR3: CASSPDFSGNTIYF. In DNA, the CDR3 is TGTGCCAGCAGCCCGGACTTCTCTGGAAACACCATATATTTT.

This clone was counted between two and nine times. J is TRBJ1-3 and V is TRBV4-2; 12 nucleotides line up with TRBD1. This CDR3 is 16 amino acids long. Germline trimming cut 1 base from V and 9 bases from J; bases unmatched to any gene: 7. Germline lookup yields CDR1 LGHNA and CDR2 YNFKEQ. For the CDR3, the DNA is TGTGCCAGCAGCCAAGGGCAGGGACAGGGGGCTTTCACCATATATTTT. Its translation is CASSQGQGQGAFTIYF.

The chain is built from TRBV6-1 and TRBJ2-7; weak D call: TRBD1 (6 bases). This CDR3 has 13 residues. V was cut by 8 bases and J by 5 bases, with 16 bases left in between. Germline V gene sequence: CDR1 MNHNS, CDR2 SASEGT. The CDR3 here is CASETGQYDEQYF. CDR3 nucleotide sequence: TGTGCCAGCGAAACAGGGCAATACGACGAGCAGTACTTC.

V gene TRBV15 combines with J gene TRBJ2-3, with 8 bases that match TRBD2. The CDR3 is 15 residues long. Germline V gene lookup returns CDR1 LNHNV and CDR2 YYDKDF (reference sequence). The J segment lost 7 bases and the V segment lost 0 bases, leaving 6 bases of the junction unmatched. The DNA of the CDR3 is TGTGCCACCAGCAGAGATAGGGCGGGGGGATATACGCAGTATTTT. It translates to CATSRDRAGGYTQYF.

This clone was seen only once. DNA of the CDR3: TGTGCCAGCAGCCCCGGGACTTCCACCTACAATGAGCAGTTCTTC. As protein: CASSPGTSTYNEQFF. The chain links TRBV7-2 to TRBJ2-1, with D perhaps matching TRBD2 (6 bases). This CDR3 is built from 15 residues. Per germline, CDR1 SGHTA and CDR2 FQGNSA. Trimming took 5 bases from V and 2 from J, leaving 13 bases between them.

The gene calls are TRBV28 and TRBJ1-2; 8 nucleotides line up with TRBD1. Looked up from germline, CDR1 is MDHEN and CDR2 is SYDVKM. Germline trimming cut 6 bases from V and 3 bases from J; bases unmatched to any gene: 12. CDR3 size: 16 residues. DNA of the CDR3: TGTGCCAGCAGCCTTTCGGGCACAGGGGGGGACTATGGCTACACCTTC. Amino acids: CASSLSGTGGDYGYTF.

V gene TRBV7-2 combines with J gene TRBJ1-2, with a weak D call TRBD1 (5 bases). The CDR3 extends over 15 amino acids. CDR1 and CDR2 from the germline V gene are SGHTA and FQGNSA. V lost 0 bases and J 2 bases, leaving 10 bases between the germline ends. CDR3 sequence reads: CASSLARRVNYGYTF. The DNA of the CDR3 is TGTGCCAGCAGCTTAGCCCGCAGGGTGAACTATGGCTACACCTTC.

This rearrangement joins TRBV19 to TRBJ2-2, with D perhaps matching TRBD2 (5 bases). The V end lost 5 bases, the J end lost 4 bases, and 11 bases lay between the germline ends. This CDR3 contains 14 residues. CDR1 and CDR2 from the germline V gene are LNHDA and SQIVND (reference sequence). CDR3 protein: CASSFRGSTGELFF. CDR3 DNA sequence: TGTGCCAGTAGTTTTCGGGGTAGCACCGGGGAGCTGTTTTTT.

The chain links TRBV4-3 to TRBJ1-5; 9 positions match TRBD1. The junction had 13 bases not matched to a gene; V was cut back by 4 bases and J by 6 bases. In germline, CDR1 is LGHNA, CDR2 YSLEER. This CDR3 spans 17 amino acids. Here the CDR3 reads CASSLQISGQGGQPQHF. Written as DNA, the CDR3 is TGCGCCAGCAGCCTCCAGATCTCGGGACAGGGCGGTCAGCCCCAGCATTTT.

This clone showed up just once. The gene calls are TRBV19 and TRBJ1-6, with 9 bases aligning to TRBD1. The germline gives CDR1 LNHDA, CDR2 SQIVND (reference sequence). CDR3 length: 15 residues. Trimming removed 6 bases from V and 7 bases from J; junction bases left unmatched: 7. CDR3: CASRTGGGQNSPLHF. CDR3 DNA sequence: TGTGCCAGTAGGACAGGGGGGGGCCAAAATTCACCCCTCCACTTT.

The genes are TRBV4-1 and TRBJ1-2; D is undetermined. V dropped 0 bases and J dropped 4 bases, with 9 bases sitting between them. CDR3 size: 14 residues. The germline V gene encodes CDR1 MGHRA and CDR2 YSYEKL. CDR3 protein: CASSQDTAGYGYTF. CDR3 coding DNA: TGCGCCAGCAGCCAAGATACGGCAGGCTATGGCTACACCTTC.

The V and J genes are TRBV27 and TRBJ1-2; tentatively, D is TRBD1 (6 bases). V lost 4 bases and J lost 7, with 22 bases in between. The germline V gene has CDR1 MNHEY and CDR2 SMNVEV (reference sequence). The CDR3 covers 16 residues. This CDR3 is CASSSPFSRGAGGYTF. Written as DNA, the CDR3 is TGTGCCAGCAGTTCCCCTTTTTCAAGGGGGGCTGGTGGCTACACCTTC.

This chain joins TRBV15 and TRBJ1-2; D gene uncertain. The CDR3 contains 13 residues. Trimming took off 2 bases at V and 2 bases at J, with 6 bases between the two ends. CDR1 is LNHNV and CDR2 is YYDKDF in the germline V gene (reference sequence). The CDR3 protein is CATSRQRNYGYTF. The CDR3 DNA follows: TGTGCCACCAGCAGACAGAGAAACTATGGCTACACCTTC. Drawing the rest from reference TRBV15 and TRBJ1-2, the complete variable domain is DAMVIQNPRYQVTQFGKPVTLSCSQTLNHNVMYWYQQKSSQAPKLLFHYYDKDFNNEADTPDNFQSRRPNTSFCFLDIRSPGLGDTAMYLCATSRQRNYGYTFGSGTRLTVV.

To note about this clone: One end of the junction is discordant with germline, which a read error may explain. The V call is TRBV4-3, the J call TRBJ1-2; 7 bases align to TRBD1. The CDR3 runs to 14 residues. Germline lookup yields CDR1 LGHNA and CDR2 YSLEER. Written as DNA, the CDR3 is TGCGCCAGCAGCCATTCCAGGGGGAGGTATGGCCACACCTTC. This translates into CASSHSRGRYGHTF.

The V gene is TRBV2, the J gene TRBJ2-1, with D possibly matching TRBD1 (6 bases). The CDR3 runs 14 residues. Germline-derived CDR1 and CDR2 are SNHLY and FYNNEI. The ends were cut back, 7 bases at V and 0 bases at J, with 10 bases in the middle. The CDR3 loop reads CASIQGSSYNEQFF. Written as DNA, the CDR3 is TGTGCCAGCATTCAGGGGAGCTCCTACAATGAGCAGTTCTTC. Based on the CDR3 plus reference TRBV2 and TRBJ2-1, the full variable domain is EPEVTQTPSHQVTQMGQEVILRCVPISNHLYFYWYRQILGQKVEFLVSFYNNEISEKSEIFDDQFSVERPDGSNFTLKIRSTKLEDSAMYFCASIQGSSYNEQFFGPGTRLTVL.

The gene calls are TRBV10-3 and TRBJ2-5; 12 bases agree with TRBD2. Trimming took 4 bases from V and 4 from J; bases not matched to a gene: 4. Germline loops: CDR1 ENHRY, CDR2 SYGVKD. This CDR3 comprises 15 residues. CDR3 amino acids: CAISGGLAGLETQYF. The CDR3 DNA reads TGTGCCATCAGTGGCGGACTAGCGGGGCTAGAGACCCAGTACTTC.

V usage is TRBV7-9 and J usage is TRBJ2-1; D remains unclear. CDR1 is SEHNR, CDR2 FQNEAQ, per germline (reference sequence). Trimming shortened V by 6 bases and J by 12 bases, and 18 bases separated the two germline ends. This CDR3 is 13 amino acids long. CDR3 coding DNA: TGTGCCAGCAGGGGCCGCGGCTCATCCTCGCAGTTCTTC. Translating it yields CASRGRGSSSQFF.